This T cell receptor beta chain was sequenced during a study of cytomegalovirus exposure and HLA in healthy donors. General study findings and limits: Later work found most CMV-associated TCR beta chains apparently HLA-restricted. Relative to the approximately 700-donor mean, N-insertions were reportedly fewer in an Asian-associated ancestry cluster in a later analysis.

This clone was seen only once. Its matching antigen is unknown. This PCR relied on a set of 60 Vbeta primers and 13 Jbeta primers. Per the authors' pipeline: In a later analysis, about 12 million of 83 million or so unique beta chains occurred in at least two donors. Some clones are missing from TCRdb's copy, which holds only in-frame ones; the method was immunoSEQ multiplex PCR. The V and J calls and clone size were taken over from that table, and D and trimming were inferred from the DNA. The sample yields roughly 190,000 clones, about 89% seen once. The germline CDR1 and CDR2 sequences are MNHNS and SASEGT. The V gene lost 4 bases and the J gene lost 3 bases, with 12 bases spanning the gap. The length of the CDR3 is 14 residues.

This sequence joins TRBV6-1 and TRBJ1-2; no clear D. The sample taken for sequencing was PBMCs. This clonotype originated in a man between 25 and 39 years old in good health and CMV-seronegative. CDR3 sequence: CASSAREAHYGYTF. Written as DNA, the CDR3 is TGTGCCAGCAGTGCCCGGGAGGCACACTATGGCTACACCTTC.